The 21 T cell receptor beta chains given below trace back to one sample, sequenced in a study of T-cell reconstitution after alpha-beta-depleted transplantation in children. This sample's TCRbeta library carried unique molecular identifier barcodes. TCRdb re-called the PCR reads through MiXCR, storing one row per CDR3 protein. The repertoire holds hundreds of thousands of distinct CDR3 sequences, 12% seen once, with 2.6% in the top ten. Material: PBMCs from the stem cell graft donor, obtained from the stem cell graft. Source of these receptors: a human donor who donated a stem cell graft to a child with acute lymphoblastic leukemia.

Note on this clonotype: Likely a read error: the CDR3 ends without its conserved phenylalanine or tryptophan. This sequence joins TRBV20-1 and TRBJ1-2, with D possibly being TRBD1 (5 bases). Germline loops: CDR1 DFQATT, CDR2 SNEGSKA (reference sequence). Trimming pared 3 bases from V and 4 bases from J, leaving 12 bases between. There are 13 residues in the CDR3. The CDR3 protein is CSARRQGGYGYTL. The CDR3 coding sequence is TGCAGTGCTAGGAGGCAGGGCGGCTATGGCTACACCTTG.

The rearrangement joins TRBV20-1 to TRBJ2-1, with 14 bases identical to TRBD2. The V gene end was trimmed by 1 base and the J gene end by 9 bases; junction bases not matched to a gene: 5. CDR1 and CDR2 from the germline V gene are DFQATT and SNEGSKA (reference sequence). This CDR3 has 15 residues. The CDR3 protein is CSARGLAGGLTEQFF. In DNA form, the CDR3 reads TGCAGTGCTAGAGGACTAGCGGGAGGGCTTACTGAGCAGTTCTTC.

This clonotype showed up many times. The chain links TRBV27 to TRBJ2-1; possibly TRBD2 for D (6 bases). V lost 2 bases and J 8 bases, leaving 10 bases between the germline ends. The germline V gene has CDR1 MNHEY and CDR2 SMNVEV (reference sequence). This CDR3 contains 13 residues. CDR3 amino acids: CASSLRAGHEQFF. The CDR3 bases are TGTGCCAGCAGTTTAAGAGCGGGCCATGAGCAGTTCTTC.

J is TRBJ2-7 and V is TRBV25-1; D gene uncertain. The CDR3 is 15 amino acids. The V gene lost 3 bases and the J gene lost 5 bases, with 17 bases spanning the gap. Germline CDR1 and CDR2: MGHDK and SYGVNS. CDR3 DNA: TGTGCCAGCAGTGATAACGGAAGGCAGCACAACGAGCAGTACTTC. This encodes CASSDNGRQHNEQYF.

This clonotype was counted many times. This rearrangement joins TRBV18 to TRBJ1-6; TRBD1 matches 7 bases. The CDR3 covers 14 residues. V shed 3 bases and J 9 bases; nucleotides not matched to a gene: 5. Per germline, CDR1 KGHSH and CDR2 LQKENI. DNA of the CDR3: TGTGCCAGCTCACCTACAGGGGCAAGTTCACCCCTCCACTTT. It yields the protein CASSPTGASSPLHF.

This clonotype was seen many times. The chain uses TRBV7-9 and TRBJ2-7; D is perhaps TRBD1 or TRBD2 (6 bases each). The V end lost 5 bases, the J end lost 3 bases, and 14 bases lay between the germline ends. The germline V gene has CDR1 SEHNR and CDR2 FQNEAQ (reference sequence). This CDR3 is built from 14 residues. The CDR3 sequence is CASSPRGGFYEQYF. For the CDR3, the DNA is TGTGCCAGCAGCCCCAGGGGAGGATTCTACGAGCAGTACTTC.

This clonotype was observed many times. The V gene is TRBV27, the J gene TRBJ2-7, with D unclear. Trimming pared 3 bases from V and 5 bases from J, leaving 14 bases between. CDR1 and CDR2 (germline): MNHEY, SMNVEV (reference sequence). CDR3 length: 14 residues. DNA of the CDR3: TGTGCCAGCAGTTTCGGTGGGAACGCACACGAGCAGTACTTC. The encoded protein is CASSFGGNAHEQYF.

This clonotype was detected many times. The rearrangement joins TRBV7-2 to TRBJ1-1, with 7 bases that match TRBD1. V gave up 3 bases and J gave up 1 base; unmatched junction bases: 5. The germline gives CDR1 SGHTA, CDR2 FQGNSA. This CDR3 has 15 amino acids. In DNA form, the CDR3 reads TGTGCCAGCAGCTTTCGGACAGGCGAGAACACTGAAGCTTTCTTT. Its protein is CASSFRTGENTEAFF.

This clonotype was picked up many times. The chain carries TRBV24-1 and TRBJ2-1; 7 bases fit TRBD1. Germline V gives CDR1 KGHDR, CDR2 SFDVKD. J gave up 9 bases and V 12 bases, and 10 bases lay outside the gene matches. CDR3 length: 12 residues. The CDR3 bases are TGTGCCTCCTCGACAGGGACGGGTGAGCAGTTCTTC. This gives the protein CASSTGTGEQFF.

This clonotype was found many times. The V call is TRBV7-9, the J call TRBJ2-7; D might be TRBD1 (6 bases). This CDR3 has 13 residues. CDR1 SEHNR and CDR2 FQNEAQ come from the germline V gene (reference sequence). The V end lost 6 bases, the J end lost 4 bases, and 13 bases lay between the germline ends. Here the CDR3 reads CASSGDIFYEQYF. The CDR3 coding sequence is TGTGCCAGCAGTGGGGACATTTTTTACGAGCAGTACTTC.

The genes are TRBV5-5 and TRBJ1-6; 10 nucleotides line up with TRBD1. The germline gives CDR1 SGHKS, CDR2 YYEKEE (reference sequence). Trimming at V came to 3 bases and at J to 9 bases, leaving 0 bases not matched to a gene. This CDR3 region has 13 residues. The CDR3 region is CASSWDRGSPLHF. The CDR3, as DNA: TGTGCCAGCAGCTGGGACAGGGGTTCACCCCTCCACTTT. The whole variable domain, remainder taken from reference TRBV5-5 and TRBJ1-6, is DAGVTQSPTHLIKTRGQQVTLRCSPISGHKSVSWYQQVLGQGPQFIFQYYEKEERGRGNFPDRFSARQFPNYSSELNVNALLLGDSALYLCASSWDRGSPLHFGNGTRLTVT.

This clonotype was detected ten times or more. The chain uses TRBV7-8 and TRBJ2-5; TRBD1 matches 7 bases. The V gene's germline CDR1 is SGHVS and CDR2 FQNEAQ. The CDR3 consists of 18 residues. Germline trimming cut 4 bases from V and 1 base from J; bases unmatched to any gene: 15. The CDR3 loop is CASSYRAPNRGFQETQYF. CDR3 in DNA: TGTGCCAGCAGCTACCGGGCACCAAACAGGGGATTCCAAGAGACCCAGTACTTC.

This clonotype was detected many times. J is TRBJ2-7 and V is TRBV7-9, with D possibly TRBD2 on 6 matching bases. This CDR3 is 11 amino acids long. V was trimmed by 11 bases and J by 12 bases, leaving 20 bases between them. Germline lookup yields CDR1 SEHNR and CDR2 FQNEAQ (reference sequence). Written as DNA, the CDR3 is TGTGCCGCTAACGAGGGGTCTAGCGTGTACTTC. Encoded protein: CAANEGSSVYF.

This clonotype was seen ten or more times. CDR3 protein: CASSGLQGGIDEQYF. In nucleotides, the CDR3 is TGTGCCAGCAGCGGACTTCAGGGGGGGATCGACGAGCAGTACTTC. This chain uses TRBV3-1 with TRBJ2-7; D assignment may be TRBD1 or TRBD2 (7 bases each). The germline V gene encodes CDR1 LGHDT and CDR2 YNNKEL (reference sequence). V was cut by 5 bases and J by 5 bases, with 19 bases left in between. This CDR3 contains 15 residues.

This clonotype appeared many times. The rearrangement joins TRBV20-1 to TRBJ2-3; 11 bases map to TRBD2. V gave up 5 bases and J gave up 2 bases; unmatched junction bases: 9. The CDR3 runs 16 residues. The germline gives CDR1 DFQATT, CDR2 SNEGSKA (reference sequence). The CDR3 coding sequence is TGCAGTGCTTCCCCTTTACTAGCGGGGGACACAGATACGCAGTATTTT. Encoded protein: CSASPLLAGDTDTQYF.

There are a few counts of this clonotype. The chain is built from TRBV6-1 and TRBJ1-3; TRBD1 matches at 9 bases. The junction had 14 bases not matched to a gene; V was cut back by 10 bases and J by 4 bases. The CDR3 is 16 residues long. Germline V CDR1 and CDR2: MNHNS, SASEGT. In nucleotides, the CDR3 is TGTGCCATCGCGCAGATACAGGGGGCACAAGGAAACACCATATATTTT. Its translation: CAIAQIQGAQGNTIYF.

This clonotype was recorded many times. The chain combines TRBV27 with TRBJ2-3, with 7 bases aligning to TRBD1. Germline V gives CDR1 MNHEY, CDR2 SMNVEV (reference sequence). This CDR3 region has 16 residues. The V gene end was trimmed by 5 bases and the J gene end by 2 bases; junction bases not matched to a gene: 10. CDR3 sequence (DNA): TGTGCCAGCAGTCAAGGGACAGCTCCTCACACAGATACGCAGTATTTT. As protein: CASSQGTAPHTDTQYF.

V and J are TRBV20-1 and TRBJ2-3; 10 nucleotides line up with TRBD1. Trimming cost V 3 bases and J 4 bases; bases outside gene matches: 10. The CDR3 runs to 16 residues. Germline assignment: CDR1 DFQATT and CDR2 SNEGSKA (reference sequence). The CDR3 DNA reads as TGCAGTGCTAGCGGGGGGACAGGGGCAATAGCAGATACGCAGTATTTT. Amino acids: CSASGGTGAIADTQYF.

This clonotype showed up many times. The CDR3 DNA follows: TGTGCCAGCAGGACTAGCGGTAGCAATGAGCAGTTCTTC. It specifies CASRTSGSNEQFF. The V call is TRBV9, the J call TRBJ2-1; 9 bases line up with TRBD2. CDR1 is SGDLS, CDR2 YYNGEE, per germline. The CDR3 spans 13 residues. The junction had 3 bases not matched to a gene; V was cut back by 5 bases and J by 6 bases.

This clonotype was found many times. The V and J genes are TRBV7-2 and TRBJ1-5; tentative D call: TRBD1 (6 bases). The CDR3 has 15 residues. Germline values: CDR1 SGHTA, CDR2 FQGNSA. Trimming removed 6 bases at V and 0 bases at J, with 12 bases between. CDR3 residues: CASRRDTYSNQPQHF. In DNA, the CDR3 is TGTGCCAGCAGGCGGGACACCTATAGCAATCAGCCCCAGCATTTT.

This clonotype showed up many times. The chain combines TRBV29-1 with TRBJ1-2; D is unclear. The V end was cut by 3 bases, the J end by 4 bases, with 6 bases between. Germline CDR1 reads SQVTM; CDR2 reads ANQGSEA. The CDR3 has 11 residues. The CDR3 loop reads CSVDLGYGYTF. The CDR3 nucleotides are TGCAGCGTTGATCTGGGCTATGGCTACACCTTC.